These 30 T cell receptor beta chains share one sample of origin, sequenced in a study of blood T cell repertoires in COVID-19. The assay was immunoSEQ multiplex PCR, and TCRdb's table has in-frame clones only and misses some. Here the sample spans some 150,000 clones, 89% being singletons. Sample: PBMCs or T cells enriched from blood (not recorded which). Source of these receptors: a woman younger than 35 who had recovered from COVID-19.

This clone was found once. This chain connects TRBV11-2 to TRBJ2-1; D may be TRBD2 (5 bases). CDR1 and CDR2 (germline): SGHAT, FQNNGV. This CDR3 has 14 residues. The germline V and J ends were trimmed by 1 base and 9 bases, with 13 bases remaining between them. The CDR3 DNA reads TGTGCCAGCAGCTTAGGGTTGGGAGCGAGTGAGCAGTTCTTC. Its protein is CASSLGLGASEQFF. Supplemented by reference TRBV11-2 and TRBJ2-1, the full variable domain reads EAGVAQSPRYKIIEKRQSVAFWCNPISGHATLYWYQQILGQGPKLLIQFQNNGVVDDSQLPKDRFSAERLKGVDSTLKIQPAKLEDSAVYLCASSLGLGASEQFFGPGTRLTVL.

This clone was seen more than once but under ten times. This chain joins TRBV4-1 and TRBJ2-7; a weak D match, TRBD2 (7 bases). The germline V gene has CDR1 MGHRA and CDR2 YSYEKL. Trimming took 4 bases from V and 5 from J, leaving 21 bases between them. This CDR3 contains 16 residues. The CDR3 nucleotides read TGCGCCAGCAGCCTGGAGCTGGGGGGGGCGCTCCACGAGCAGTACTTC. Translation: CASSLELGGALHEQYF.

Written as DNA, the CDR3 is TGCAGCGCTAGGACTAGCGGGGCCTACGAGCAGTACTTC. Its protein product is CSARTSGAYEQYF. The V and J genes are TRBV29-1 and TRBJ2-7; 12 bases match TRBD2. V lost 7 bases to trimming and J lost 2 bases; unmatched junction nucleotides: 3. The CDR3 length is 13 residues. Germline loops: CDR1 SQVTM, CDR2 ANQGSEA.

V usage is TRBV1 and J usage is TRBJ2-3; TRBD1, the table's D call, was not compared with the DNA. TRBV1 is recorded as a pseudogene. The CDR3 totals 17 residues. CDR3 coding DNA: TGCACCAGCAGCCACCGAGGGCTAGGGGGATTAAGGGATACGCAGTATTTT. It encodes CTSSHRGLGGLRDTQYF.

The rearrangement links TRBV6-2 or TRBV6-3 to TRBJ2-1; D perhaps matches TRBD2 (5 bases). Per germline, CDR1 MNHEY and CDR2 SVGEGT. Deletions cut 5 bases from V and 6 bases from J, with 14 bases between. This CDR3 spans 14 amino acids. Here the CDR3 DNA reads TGTGCCAGCAGTCTCGGAGGTAGCGCCAATGAGCAGTTCTTC. It translates to CASSLGGSANEQFF.

J is TRBJ1-1 and V is TRBV11-3; tentative D call: TRBD1 (6 bases). The germline gives CDR1 SGHNT, CDR2 YENEEA. CDR3 size: 17 residues. The V end lost 7 bases, the J end lost 4 bases, and 25 bases lay between the germline ends. The CDR3 sequence is CASTEKGPRQDPTEAFF. The CDR3 DNA is TGTGCCAGCACCGAAAAGGGCCCAAGACAGGACCCCACTGAAGCTTTCTTT.

The chain carries TRBV3-1 (or the pseudogene TRBV3-2) and TRBJ2-3; TRBD2 is a possible D gene (6 bases). Germline V gene data show CDR1 as LGHDT and CDR2 as YNNKEL (reference sequence). Trimming cost V 0 bases and J 6 bases, with 7 bases left between them. This CDR3 is built from 13 residues. CDR3 region: CASSQDREDTQYF. In DNA form, the CDR3 reads TGTGCCAGCAGCCAAGATCGGGAGGATACGCAGTATTTT.

This rearrangement joins TRBV4-1 to TRBJ1-1, with 8 bases identical to TRBD1. Per the germline V gene, CDR1 is MGHRA and CDR2 is YSYEKL. V was clipped by 2 bases and J by 4 bases; unmatched bases: 3. CDR3 length equals 14 residues. CDR3 protein: CASSQSTGGTEAFF. The CDR3 DNA sequence: TGCGCCAGCAGCCAAAGTACAGGGGGCACTGAAGCTTTCTTT.

V usage is TRBV27 and J usage is TRBJ2-2; D uncertain. Trimming took 2 bases from V and 3 from J, leaving 7 bases between them. This CDR3 has 14 residues. Germline lookup yields CDR1 MNHEY and CDR2 SMNVEV (reference sequence). CDR3 loop: CASSLGQYTGELFF. In DNA, the CDR3 is TGTGCCAGCAGTTTAGGGCAGTACACCGGGGAGCTGTTTTTT.

The gene calls are TRBV6-5 and TRBJ1-2, with 10 positions matching TRBD1. V was pared by 2 bases and J by 7 bases, with 7 bases of the junction left unmatched. The CDR3 spans 15 residues. In germline, CDR1 is MNHEY, CDR2 SVGAGI. CDR3 nucleotide sequence: TGTGCCAGCAGTTACGCCGTCGGGACAGGGGTTGGCTACACCTTC. Its protein product is CASSYAVGTGVGYTF.

This chain joins TRBV6-2 or TRBV6-3 and TRBJ2-3, with 8 positions matching TRBD2. This CDR3 contains 16 residues. V shed 2 bases, J shed 3 bases, and the junction held 7 bases outside the gene matches. The germline V gene has CDR1 MNHEY and CDR2 SVGEGT. CDR3 bases: TGTGCCAGCAGTTACCCAAGCGGGAGAGGGACAGATACGCAGTATTTT. It translates to CASSYPSGRGTDTQYF.

The chain has TRBV5-6 and TRBJ2-7; weak D call: TRBD1 (6 bases). Germline V lookup: CDR1 SGHDT, CDR2 YYEEEE. The ends were cut back, 1 base at V and 4 bases at J, with 6 bases in the middle. There are 12 residues in the CDR3. The CDR3 here is CASSLTGYEQYF. DNA of the CDR3: TGTGCCAGCAGCTTGACAGGGTACGAGCAGTACTTC.

V is TRBV27 and J is TRBJ2-7; 10 bases agree with TRBD2. From germline, CDR1 is MNHEY and CDR2 SMNVEV (reference sequence). Germline trimming cut 4 bases from V and 7 bases from J; bases unmatched to any gene: 10. CDR3 length: 15 amino acids. The DNA for the CDR3 is TGTGCCAGCAGTTCGAGAACTAGCGGGAAGGAGGAGCAGTACTTC. This gives the protein CASSSRTSGKEEQYF.

This chain links TRBV15 with TRBJ2-7; D possibly corresponds to TRBD2 (6 bases). CDR1 and CDR2 from the germline V gene are LNHNV and YYDKDF (reference sequence). V lost 3 bases to trimming and J lost 6 bases, with 15 bases between them. This CDR3 has 14 amino acids. CDR3 protein: CATSSGRTTREQYF. CDR3 sequence (DNA): TGTGCCACCAGCAGCGGTAGGACTACTCGCGAGCAGTACTTC.

This clone was seen only once. The chain joins TRBV28 to TRBJ2-7; 7 nucleotides agree with TRBD2. The length of the CDR3 is 12 residues. The trim removed 7 bases at V and 2 bases at J, leaving 2 bases unmatched. CDR1 MDHEN and CDR2 SYDVKM come from the germline V gene. This CDR3 is CASTAGAYEQYF. CDR3 sequence (DNA): TGTGCCAGCACCGCGGGAGCCTACGAGCAGTACTTC. Full variable domain (remainder filled in from reference TRBV28 and TRBJ2-7): DVKVTQSSRYLVKRTGEKVFLECVQDMDHENMFWYRQDPGLGLRLIYFSYDVKMKEKGDIPEGYSVSREKKERFSLILESASTNQTSMYLCASTAGAYEQYFGPGTRLTVT.

V gene TRBV10-1 combines with J gene TRBJ1-4, with D perhaps TRBD1 (6 bases). The ends were cut back, 9 bases at V and 0 bases at J, with 14 bases in the middle. Germline-derived CDR1 and CDR2 are WNHNN and SYGVQD (reference sequence). The CDR3 sequence is 15 residues long. CDR3 nucleotide sequence: TGCGCCAGTCCAGGGGTAGGACCAACTAATGAAAAACTGTTTTTT. Its translation is CASPGVGPTNEKLFF.

The DNA for the CDR3 is TGTGCCAGCAGCCTAAGTTACAGGGGGCTTGGCTACACCTTC. Translation gives CASSLSYRGLGYTF. V is TRBV7-2 and J is TRBJ1-2; 9 bases align to TRBD1. V was pared by 5 bases and J by 7 bases, with 8 bases of the junction left unmatched. This CDR3 region has 14 residues. The germline V gene encodes CDR1 SGHTA and CDR2 FQGNSA.

This clone was recorded only once. CDR3 sequence (DNA): TGTGCCAGCAGCACGGGAGGGGCCGGCTCTGATGAAAAACTGTTTTTT. Amino acids: CASSTGGAGSDEKLFF. The V call is TRBV28, the J call TRBJ1-4; weak D call: TRBD1 (5 bases). Germline CDR1 is MDHEN and CDR2 is SYDVKM. This CDR3 is built from 16 residues. Trimming stripped 6 bases from V and 6 bases from J, with 20 bases between.

J is TRBJ2-1 and V is TRBV7-9; 9 bases are shared with TRBD2. The germline CDR1 and CDR2 sequences are SEHNR and FQNEAQ (reference sequence). The CDR3 extends over 15 amino acids. J lost 6 bases, V lost 6 bases, and 9 bases had no gene match. This chain's CDR3 is CASRPTSGGINEQFF. CDR3 DNA sequence: TGTGCCAGCAGACCGACTAGCGGAGGGATCAATGAGCAGTTCTTC.

The rearrangement uses TRBV13 and TRBJ2-1; TRBD1 is a possible D gene (5 bases). Germline V CDR1 and CDR2: PRHDT, FYEKMQ (reference sequence). The V end was cut by 1 base, the J end by 0 bases, with 13 bases between. This CDR3 is built from 17 residues. This chain's CDR3 is CASSLVGALSSYNEQFF. In DNA, the CDR3 is TGTGCCAGCAGCTTAGTTGGGGCACTCAGCTCCTACAATGAGCAGTTCTTC.

The rearrangement links TRBV11-3 to TRBJ2-1; 7 nucleotides line up with TRBD1. The CDR3 covers 14 residues. Trimming cost V 4 bases and J 2 bases; bases outside gene matches: 2. Germline assignment: CDR1 SGHNT and CDR2 YENEEA. CDR3 residues: CASSSDRAYNEQFF. CDR3 coding DNA: TGTGCCAGCAGCTCTGACAGGGCCTACAATGAGCAGTTCTTC.

This chain links TRBV27 with TRBJ1-6; no clear D gene. The germline V and J ends were trimmed by 3 bases and 0 bases, with 9 bases remaining between them. CDR3 length: 16 residues. Germline assignment: CDR1 MNHEY and CDR2 SMNVEV (reference sequence). The CDR3 region is CASSFVMSSYNSPLHF. The CDR3 DNA reads as TGTGCCAGCAGTTTTGTCATGAGCTCCTATAATTCACCCCTCCACTTT.

The chain employs TRBV28 and TRBJ2-7; 11 bases map to TRBD2. This CDR3 contains 18 residues. V was clipped by 6 bases and J by 7 bases; unmatched bases: 20. Germline lookup yields CDR1 MDHEN and CDR2 SYDVKM. Here the CDR3 reads CASSPGRLAGLLLWEQYF. The CDR3 region has the DNA TGTGCCAGCAGCCCAGGGAGACTAGCGGGACTACTACTATGGGAGCAGTACTTC.

The chain uses TRBV25-1 and TRBJ1-1, with TRBD1 as a possible D gene (6 bases). This CDR3 is built from 13 residues. Trimming cost V 6 bases and J 6 bases, with 14 bases left between them. Germline lookup yields CDR1 MGHDK and CDR2 SYGVNS. For the CDR3, the DNA is TGTGCCAGCAGCCTCCGGGAGGGGGCTGAAGCTTTCTTT. Translation gives CASSLREGAEAFF.

The V and J genes are TRBV6-2 or TRBV6-3 and TRBJ2-7; 7 nucleotides line up with TRBD1. The CDR3 totals 15 residues. The J segment lost 5 bases and the V segment lost 2 bases, leaving 9 bases of the junction unmatched. Germline CDR1 reads MNHEY; CDR2 reads SVGEGT. The CDR3 spells CASSYKTGITDEQYF. In DNA form, the CDR3 reads TGTGCCAGCAGTTACAAGACAGGGATCACCGACGAGCAGTACTTC.

The V gene is TRBV27, the J gene TRBJ1-6; possibly TRBD1 for D (5 bases). The CDR3 totals 15 residues. V was shortened by 4 bases and J by 3 bases, with 10 bases between the two germline ends. Germline values: CDR1 MNHEY, CDR2 SMNVEV (reference sequence). The CDR3 coding sequence is TGTGCCAGCAGTTCTAGGGGTCGCTATAATTCACCCCTCCACTTT. Its translation is CASSSRGRYNSPLHF.

J is TRBJ1-2 and V is TRBV6-5; TRBD1 matches at 10 bases. There are 15 residues in the CDR3. The V and J ends lost 0 bases and 6 bases, in that order; junction bases with no gene match: 4. Looked up from germline, CDR1 is MNHEY and CDR2 is SVGAGI. The CDR3 nucleotides read TGTGCCAGCAGTTACTCCCGACAGGGGGCAAATGGCTACACCTTC. It specifies CASSYSRQGANGYTF.

The chain joins TRBV5-6 to TRBJ2-5; TRBD2 matches at 7 bases. From germline, CDR1 is SGHDT and CDR2 YYEEEE. V was clipped by 2 bases and J by 9 bases; unmatched bases: 13. The CDR3 covers 15 residues. The CDR3 DNA reads TGTGCCAGCAGCTTTTTACAGCGGGGACTTGGGGCCCAGTACTTC. Translation gives CASSFLQRGLGAQYF.

The V and J genes are TRBV27 and TRBJ2-2, with a tentative D call TRBD2 (6 bases). Germline-derived CDR1 and CDR2 are MNHEY and SMNVEV (reference sequence). V lost 4 bases and J lost 4, with 22 bases in between. The CDR3 runs 18 residues. The chain's CDR3 is CASSCLWRDSGGTGELFF. In DNA form, the CDR3 reads TGTGCCAGCAGTTGCCTTTGGCGGGATTCTGGTGGCACCGGGGAGCTGTTTTTT.

The genes are TRBV11-2 and TRBJ2-2; tentative D call: TRBD2 (5 bases). Deletions cut 6 bases from V and 6 bases from J, with 17 bases between. The CDR3 spans 15 residues. Germline values: CDR1 SGHAT, CDR2 FQNNGV. The CDR3 DNA is TGTGCCAGCAGTACCTCCGCCCTCGGGGCCGGGGAGCTGTTTTTT. Encoded protein: CASSTSALGAGELFF.